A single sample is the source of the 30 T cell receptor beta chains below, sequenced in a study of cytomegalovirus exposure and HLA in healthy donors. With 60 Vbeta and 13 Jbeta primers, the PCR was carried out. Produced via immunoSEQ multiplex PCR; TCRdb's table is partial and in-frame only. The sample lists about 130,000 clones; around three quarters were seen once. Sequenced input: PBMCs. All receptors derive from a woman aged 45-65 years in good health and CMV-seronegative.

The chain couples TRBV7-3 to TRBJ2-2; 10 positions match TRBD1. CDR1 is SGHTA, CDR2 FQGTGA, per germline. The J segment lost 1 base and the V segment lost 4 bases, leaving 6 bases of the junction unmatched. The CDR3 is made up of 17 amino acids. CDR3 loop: CASSSPGQGKNTGELFF. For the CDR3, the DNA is TGTGCCAGCAGCTCACCGGGACAGGGGAAGAACACCGGGGAGCTGTTTTTT.

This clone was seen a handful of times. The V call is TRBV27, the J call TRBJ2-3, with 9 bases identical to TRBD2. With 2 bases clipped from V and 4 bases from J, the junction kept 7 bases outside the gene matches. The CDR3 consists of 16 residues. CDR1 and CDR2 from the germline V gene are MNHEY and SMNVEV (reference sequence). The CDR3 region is CASSLNLAGRSDTQYF. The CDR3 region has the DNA TGTGCCAGCAGTTTAAATCTAGCGGGAAGGTCAGATACGCAGTATTTT.

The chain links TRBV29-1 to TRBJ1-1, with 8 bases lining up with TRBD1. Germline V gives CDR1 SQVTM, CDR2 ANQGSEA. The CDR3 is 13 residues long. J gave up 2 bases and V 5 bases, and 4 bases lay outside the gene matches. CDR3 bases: TGCAGCGTTCGGACAGGGAGTAACACTGAAGCTTTCTTT. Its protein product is CSVRTGSNTEAFF.

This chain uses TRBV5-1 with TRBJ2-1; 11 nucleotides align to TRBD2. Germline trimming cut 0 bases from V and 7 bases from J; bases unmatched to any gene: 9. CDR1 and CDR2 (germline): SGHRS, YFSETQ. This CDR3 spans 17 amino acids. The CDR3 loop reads CASSLVLAGGPGNEQFF. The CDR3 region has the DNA TGCGCCAGCAGCTTGGTTTTAGCGGGAGGGCCTGGAAATGAGCAGTTCTTC.

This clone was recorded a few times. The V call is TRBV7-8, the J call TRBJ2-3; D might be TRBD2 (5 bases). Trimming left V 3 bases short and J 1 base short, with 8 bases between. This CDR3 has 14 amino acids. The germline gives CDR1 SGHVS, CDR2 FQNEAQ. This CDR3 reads CASSFTGGTDTQYF. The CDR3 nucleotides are TGTGCCAGCAGCTTTACCGGGGGCACAGATACGCAGTATTTT.

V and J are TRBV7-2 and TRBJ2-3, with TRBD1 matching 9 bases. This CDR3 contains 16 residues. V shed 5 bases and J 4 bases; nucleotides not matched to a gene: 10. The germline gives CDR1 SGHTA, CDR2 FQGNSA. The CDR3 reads CASSAHRGPVADTQYF. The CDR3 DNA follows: TGTGCCAGCAGCGCCCACAGGGGGCCGGTTGCAGATACGCAGTATTTT.

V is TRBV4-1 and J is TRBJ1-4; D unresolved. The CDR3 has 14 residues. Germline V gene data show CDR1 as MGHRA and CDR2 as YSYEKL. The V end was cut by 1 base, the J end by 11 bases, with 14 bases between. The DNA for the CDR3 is TGCGCCAGCAGCCAAGTTGTAGCCTCTGTCAAACTGTTTTTT. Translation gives CASSQVVASVKLFF.

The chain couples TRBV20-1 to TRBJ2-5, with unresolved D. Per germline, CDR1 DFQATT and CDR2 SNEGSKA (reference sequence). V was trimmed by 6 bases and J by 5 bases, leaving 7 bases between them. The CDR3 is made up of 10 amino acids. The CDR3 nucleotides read TGCAGTGCCCCCCCGGAGACCCAGTACTTC. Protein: CSAPPETQYF.

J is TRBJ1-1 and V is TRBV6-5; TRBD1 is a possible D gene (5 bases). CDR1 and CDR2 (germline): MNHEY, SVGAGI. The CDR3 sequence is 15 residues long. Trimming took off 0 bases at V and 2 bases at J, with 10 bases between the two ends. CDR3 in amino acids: CASSYSSTGNTEAFF. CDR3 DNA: TGTGCCAGCAGTTACTCATCTACAGGTAACACTGAAGCTTTCTTT.

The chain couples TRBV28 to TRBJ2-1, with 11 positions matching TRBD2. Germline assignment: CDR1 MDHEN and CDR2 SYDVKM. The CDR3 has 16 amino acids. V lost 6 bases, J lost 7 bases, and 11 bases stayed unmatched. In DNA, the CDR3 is TGTGCCAGCAGCCACAGACTAGCGGGAATGAGGAATGAGCAGTTCTTC. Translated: CASSHRLAGMRNEQFF.

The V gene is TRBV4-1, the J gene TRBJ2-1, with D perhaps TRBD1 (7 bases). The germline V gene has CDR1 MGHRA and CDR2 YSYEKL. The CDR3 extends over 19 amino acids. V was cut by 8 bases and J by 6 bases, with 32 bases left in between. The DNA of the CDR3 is TGCGCCAGCGGCCGAACTGGAGTGGCGGGAAATAGGGGGCCCAATGAGCAGTTCTTC. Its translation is CASGRTGVAGNRGPNEQFF.

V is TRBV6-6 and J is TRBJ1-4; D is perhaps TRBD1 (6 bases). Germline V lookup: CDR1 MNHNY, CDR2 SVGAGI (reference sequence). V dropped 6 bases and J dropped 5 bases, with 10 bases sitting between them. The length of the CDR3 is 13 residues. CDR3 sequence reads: CASRRTVNEKLFF. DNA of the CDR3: TGTGCCAGCAGAAGGACAGTAAATGAAAAACTGTTTTTT.

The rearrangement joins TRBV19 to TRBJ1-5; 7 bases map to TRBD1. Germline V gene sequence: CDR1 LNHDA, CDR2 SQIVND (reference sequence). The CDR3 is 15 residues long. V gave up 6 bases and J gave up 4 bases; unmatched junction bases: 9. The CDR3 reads CASRPDRDLNQPQHF. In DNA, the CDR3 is TGTGCCAGTAGGCCTGACAGGGATCTTAATCAGCCCCAGCATTTT.

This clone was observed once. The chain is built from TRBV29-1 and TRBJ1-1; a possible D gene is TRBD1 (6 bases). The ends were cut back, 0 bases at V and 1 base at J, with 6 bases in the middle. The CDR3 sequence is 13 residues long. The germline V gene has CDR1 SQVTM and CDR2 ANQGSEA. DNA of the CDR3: TGCAGCGTTGAAGAACAGGGGAACACTGAAGCTTTCTTT. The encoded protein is CSVEEQGNTEAFF.

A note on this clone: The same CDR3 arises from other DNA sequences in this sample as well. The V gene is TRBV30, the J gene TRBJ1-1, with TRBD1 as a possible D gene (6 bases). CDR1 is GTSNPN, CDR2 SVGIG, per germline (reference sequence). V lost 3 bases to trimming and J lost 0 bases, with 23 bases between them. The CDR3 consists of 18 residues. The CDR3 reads CAWRAFPTGSLMNTEAFF. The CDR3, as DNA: TGTGCCTGGAGGGCTTTTCCAACAGGGAGTTTAATGAACACTGAAGCTTTCTTT.

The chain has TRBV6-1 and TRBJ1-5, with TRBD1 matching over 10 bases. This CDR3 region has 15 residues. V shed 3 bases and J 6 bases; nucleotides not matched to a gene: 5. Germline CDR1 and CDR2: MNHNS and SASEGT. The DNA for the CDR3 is TGTGCCAGCAGTGAGGGGACAGGGGTTGGTCAGCCCCAGCATTTT. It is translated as CASSEGTGVGQPQHF.

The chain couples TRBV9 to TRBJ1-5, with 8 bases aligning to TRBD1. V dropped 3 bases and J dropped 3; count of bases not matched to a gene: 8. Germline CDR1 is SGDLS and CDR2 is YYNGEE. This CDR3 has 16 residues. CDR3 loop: CASSGAGTGDNQPQHF. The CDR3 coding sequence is TGTGCCAGCAGCGGCGCCGGGACAGGAGACAATCAGCCCCAGCATTTT.

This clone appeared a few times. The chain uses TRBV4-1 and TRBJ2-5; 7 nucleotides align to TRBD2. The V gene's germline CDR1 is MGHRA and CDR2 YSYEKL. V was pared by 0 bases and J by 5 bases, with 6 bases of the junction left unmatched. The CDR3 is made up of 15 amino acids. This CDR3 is CASSQEGGSWETQYF. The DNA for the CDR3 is TGCGCCAGCAGCCAAGAAGGCGGGAGCTGGGAGACCCAGTACTTC.

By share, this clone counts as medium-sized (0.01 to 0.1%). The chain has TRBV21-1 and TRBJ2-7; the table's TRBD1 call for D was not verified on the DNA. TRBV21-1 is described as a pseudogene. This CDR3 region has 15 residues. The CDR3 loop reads CASSLEGVYPYEQYF. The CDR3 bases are TGTGCCAGCAGCCTCGAGGGGGTGTACCCCTACGAGCAGTACTTC.

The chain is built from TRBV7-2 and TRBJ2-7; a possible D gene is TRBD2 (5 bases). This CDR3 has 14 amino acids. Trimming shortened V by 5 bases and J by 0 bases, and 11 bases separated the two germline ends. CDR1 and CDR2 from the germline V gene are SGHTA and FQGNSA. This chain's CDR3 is CASSQAVNSYEQYF. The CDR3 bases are TGTGCCAGCAGCCAAGCGGTTAACTCCTACGAGCAGTACTTC.

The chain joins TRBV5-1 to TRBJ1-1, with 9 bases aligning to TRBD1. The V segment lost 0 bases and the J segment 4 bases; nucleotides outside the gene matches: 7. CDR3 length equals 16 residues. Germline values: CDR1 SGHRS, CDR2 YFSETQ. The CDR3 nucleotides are TGCGCCAGCAGCTTGGCCCCGGGACAGGGAAGCACTGAAGCTTTCTTT. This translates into CASSLAPGQGSTEAFF. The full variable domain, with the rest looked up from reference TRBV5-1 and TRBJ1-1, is KAGVTQTPRYLIKTRGQQVTLSCSPISGHRSVSWYQQTPGQGLQFLFEYFSETQRNKGNFPGRFSGRQFSNSRSEMNVSTLELGDSALYLCASSLAPGQGSTEAFFGQGTRLTVV.

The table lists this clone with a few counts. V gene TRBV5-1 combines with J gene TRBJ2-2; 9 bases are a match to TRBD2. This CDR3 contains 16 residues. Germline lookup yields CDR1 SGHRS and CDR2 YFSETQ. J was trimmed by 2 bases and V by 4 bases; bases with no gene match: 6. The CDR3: CASSVLAGTNTGELFF. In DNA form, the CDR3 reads TGCGCCAGCAGCGTACTAGCGGGTACTAACACCGGGGAGCTGTTTTTT.

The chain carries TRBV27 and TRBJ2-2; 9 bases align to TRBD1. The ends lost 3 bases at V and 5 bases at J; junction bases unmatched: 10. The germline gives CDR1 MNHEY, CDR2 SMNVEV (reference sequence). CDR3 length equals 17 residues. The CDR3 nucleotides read TGTGCCAGCAGTTTCTACAAACAGGGGGCGCGAACCGGGGAGCTGTTTTTT. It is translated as CASSFYKQGARTGELFF.

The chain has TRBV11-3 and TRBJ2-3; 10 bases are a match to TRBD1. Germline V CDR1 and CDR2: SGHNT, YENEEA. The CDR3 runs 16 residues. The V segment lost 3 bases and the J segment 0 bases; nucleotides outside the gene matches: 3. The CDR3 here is CASSLGQGFSTDTQYF. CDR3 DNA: TGTGCCAGCAGCTTGGGACAGGGGTTTAGCACAGATACGCAGTATTTT.

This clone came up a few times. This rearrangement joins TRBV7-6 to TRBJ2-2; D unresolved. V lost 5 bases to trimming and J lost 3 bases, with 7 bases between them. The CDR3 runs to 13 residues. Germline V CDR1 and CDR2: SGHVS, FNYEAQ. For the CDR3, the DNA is TGTGCCAGCAGCCCCCAGGACACCGGGGAGCTGTTTTTT. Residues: CASSPQDTGELFF.

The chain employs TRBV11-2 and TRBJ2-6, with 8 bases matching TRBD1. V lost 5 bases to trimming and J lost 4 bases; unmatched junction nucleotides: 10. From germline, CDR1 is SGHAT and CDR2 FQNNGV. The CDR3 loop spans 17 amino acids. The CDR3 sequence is CASSPGQGPPGANVLTF. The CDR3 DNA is TGTGCCAGCAGCCCCGGACAGGGACCCCCCGGGGCCAACGTCCTGACTTTC.

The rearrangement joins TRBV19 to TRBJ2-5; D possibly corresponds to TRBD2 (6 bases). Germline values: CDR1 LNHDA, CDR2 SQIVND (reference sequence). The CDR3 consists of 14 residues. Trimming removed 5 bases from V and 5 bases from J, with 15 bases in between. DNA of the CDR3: TGTGCCAGTAGTTACCAACGGGGGAGGGAGACCCAGTACTTC. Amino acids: CASSYQRGRETQYF.

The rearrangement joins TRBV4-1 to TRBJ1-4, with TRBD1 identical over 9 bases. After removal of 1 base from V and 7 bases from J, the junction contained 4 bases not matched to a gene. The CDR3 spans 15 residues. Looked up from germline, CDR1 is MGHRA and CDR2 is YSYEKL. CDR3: CASSQGGDRAEKLFF. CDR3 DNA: TGCGCCAGCAGCCAAGGAGGGGACAGGGCTGAAAAACTGTTTTTT.

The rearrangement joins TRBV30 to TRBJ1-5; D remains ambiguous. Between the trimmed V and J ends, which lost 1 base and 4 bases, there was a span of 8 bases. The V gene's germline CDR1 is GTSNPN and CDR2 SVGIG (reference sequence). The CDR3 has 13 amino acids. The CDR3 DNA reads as TGTGCCTGGAGTGGACAAACTAATCAGCCCCAGCATTTT. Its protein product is CAWSGQTNQPQHF.

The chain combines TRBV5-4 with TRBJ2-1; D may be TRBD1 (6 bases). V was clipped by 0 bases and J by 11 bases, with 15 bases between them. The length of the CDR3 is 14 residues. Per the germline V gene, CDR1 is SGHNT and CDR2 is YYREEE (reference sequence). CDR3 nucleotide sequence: TGTGCCAGCAGCTTGGATTGGGACGGACAGAAGCAGTTCTTC. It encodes CASSLDWDGQKQFF.